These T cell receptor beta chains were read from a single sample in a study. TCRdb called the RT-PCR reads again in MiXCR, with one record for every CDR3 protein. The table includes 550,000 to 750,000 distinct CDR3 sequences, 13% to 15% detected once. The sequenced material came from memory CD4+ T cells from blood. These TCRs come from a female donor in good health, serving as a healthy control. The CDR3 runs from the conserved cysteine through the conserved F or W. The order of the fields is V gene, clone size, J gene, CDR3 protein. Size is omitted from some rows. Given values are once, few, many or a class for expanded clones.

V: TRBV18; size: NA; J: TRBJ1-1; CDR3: CASSPNGGAESTEAFF
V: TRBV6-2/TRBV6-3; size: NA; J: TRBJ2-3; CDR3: CASSSPVGGSTDTQYF
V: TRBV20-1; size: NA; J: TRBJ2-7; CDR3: CSAADSGTSSYEQYF
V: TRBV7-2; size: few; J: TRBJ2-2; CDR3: CASSLVTGSGRLFF
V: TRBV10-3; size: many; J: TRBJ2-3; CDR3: CAISESPTSRIGTQYF
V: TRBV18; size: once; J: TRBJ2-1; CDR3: CASSQAQGTSYNEQFF
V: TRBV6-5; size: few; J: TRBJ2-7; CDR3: CASRRGSSYEQYF
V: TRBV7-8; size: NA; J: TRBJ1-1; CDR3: CASRDRTAPDYTEAFF
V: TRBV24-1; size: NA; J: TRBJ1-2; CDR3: CATSESGALANYGYTF
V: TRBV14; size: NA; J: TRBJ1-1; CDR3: CASSQDLFDPKAFF
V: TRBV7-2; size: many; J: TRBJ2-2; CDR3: CASSPRPDTGELFF
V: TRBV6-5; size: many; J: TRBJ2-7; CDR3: CASSPWLAGYEQYF
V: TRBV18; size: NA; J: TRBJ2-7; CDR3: CASSLRTGIGRFEQYF
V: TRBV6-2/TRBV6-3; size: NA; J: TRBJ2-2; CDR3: CASSYRPSGSVGTGELFF
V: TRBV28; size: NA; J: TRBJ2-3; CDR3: CASSDSVRADTQYF
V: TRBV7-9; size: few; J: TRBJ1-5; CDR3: CASSLGVGGFSNQPQHF
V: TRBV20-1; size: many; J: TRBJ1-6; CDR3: CSARDLTGAPNPLHF
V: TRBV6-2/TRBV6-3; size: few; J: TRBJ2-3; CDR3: CASRVGRVTDTQYF
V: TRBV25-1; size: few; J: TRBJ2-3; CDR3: CASSDPAGAPDTQYF
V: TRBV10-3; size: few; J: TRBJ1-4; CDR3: CAISPQGDRKKLFF
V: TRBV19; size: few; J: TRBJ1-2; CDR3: CASSIRGSGYTF
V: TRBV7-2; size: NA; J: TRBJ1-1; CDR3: CASSFTTGGETEAFF
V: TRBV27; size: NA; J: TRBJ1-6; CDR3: CASSGTGTGGVNSPLHF
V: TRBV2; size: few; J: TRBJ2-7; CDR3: CASSDGQAAYEQYF
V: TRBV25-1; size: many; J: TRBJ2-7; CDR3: CASSPLGTSHSYEQYF
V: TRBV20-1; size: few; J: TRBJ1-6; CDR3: CSARDPSGQMTPLHF
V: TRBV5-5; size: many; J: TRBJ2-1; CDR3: CASSSTGSSYNEQFF
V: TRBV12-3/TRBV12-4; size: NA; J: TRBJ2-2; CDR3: CASSLSQGADGELFF
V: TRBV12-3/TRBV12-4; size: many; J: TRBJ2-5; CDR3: CASTLSANPYTGTSGRARETQYF
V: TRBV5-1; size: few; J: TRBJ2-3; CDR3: CASSVSTGTSGSPDTQYF
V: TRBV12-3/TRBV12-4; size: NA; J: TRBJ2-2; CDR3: CASSHRDRGPGNTGELFF
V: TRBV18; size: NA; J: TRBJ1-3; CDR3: CASSPYSPGSGNTIYF
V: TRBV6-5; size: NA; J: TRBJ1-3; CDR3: CASSYSSISGNTIYF
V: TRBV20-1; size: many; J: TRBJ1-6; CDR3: CSADGARENSPLHF
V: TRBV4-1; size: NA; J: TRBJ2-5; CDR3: CASSQNGLAGNQETQYF
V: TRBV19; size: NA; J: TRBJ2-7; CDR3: CASSIRPAGPYEQYF
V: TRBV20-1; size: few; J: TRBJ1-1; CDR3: CSARDFRGSGTEAFF
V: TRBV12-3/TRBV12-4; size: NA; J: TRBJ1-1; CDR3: CASSFGGRGDTEAFF
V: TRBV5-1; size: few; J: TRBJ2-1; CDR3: CASSPHGRRLGPYNEQFF
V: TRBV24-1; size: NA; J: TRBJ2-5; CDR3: CATSDTGTAQETQYF
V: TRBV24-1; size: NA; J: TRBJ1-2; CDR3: CATSDRSYGYTF
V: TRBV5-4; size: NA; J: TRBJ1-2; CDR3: CASSSEPAKYGDGYTF
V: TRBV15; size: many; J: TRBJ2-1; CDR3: CATSQTGNEQFF
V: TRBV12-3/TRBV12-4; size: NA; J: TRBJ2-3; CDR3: CASSFLAGDTQYF
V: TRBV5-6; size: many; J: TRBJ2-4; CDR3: CASSPFPGTGANIQYF
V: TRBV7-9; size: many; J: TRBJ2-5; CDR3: CASTPEGKETQYF
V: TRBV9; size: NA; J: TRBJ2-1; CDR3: CASSVKGETRGAYNEQFF
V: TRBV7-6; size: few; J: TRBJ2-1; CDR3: CASSGGQGAFGNEQFF
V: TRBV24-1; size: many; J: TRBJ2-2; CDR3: CATSEARGRDGELFF
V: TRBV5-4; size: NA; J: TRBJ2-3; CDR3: CASSPGAGASDTQYF
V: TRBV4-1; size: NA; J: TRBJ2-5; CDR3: CASSQDRELAGGEETQYF
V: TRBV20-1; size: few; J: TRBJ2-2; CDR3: CSASTRRELFF
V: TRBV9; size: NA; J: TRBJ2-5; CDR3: CASSQAAYQETQYF
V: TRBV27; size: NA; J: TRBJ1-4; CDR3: CASSRFATNEKLFF
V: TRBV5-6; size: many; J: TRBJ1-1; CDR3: CASSFSTEAFF
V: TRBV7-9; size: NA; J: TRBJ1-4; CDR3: CASSLRLGTGPEKLFF